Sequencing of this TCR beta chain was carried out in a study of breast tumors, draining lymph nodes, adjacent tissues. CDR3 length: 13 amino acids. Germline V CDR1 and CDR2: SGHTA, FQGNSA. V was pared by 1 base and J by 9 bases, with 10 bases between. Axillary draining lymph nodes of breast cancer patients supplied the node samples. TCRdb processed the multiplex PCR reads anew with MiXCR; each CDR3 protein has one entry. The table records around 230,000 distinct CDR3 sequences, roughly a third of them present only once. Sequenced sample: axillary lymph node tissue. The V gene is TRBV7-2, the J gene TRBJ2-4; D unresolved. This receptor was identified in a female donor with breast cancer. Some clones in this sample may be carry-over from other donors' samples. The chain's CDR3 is CASSLDMSGIQYF. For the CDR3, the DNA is TGTGCCAGCAGCTTAGATATGTCTGGCATTCAGTACTTC.